The following is a T cell receptor (beta chain) sequence with its context. This study enrolled people aged roughly 18 to 90 from around 25 US geographic areas. Cohort assignment relied on participant-reported clinical history. The data derive from a study of blood T cell repertoires in COVID-19. Germline V gives CDR1 GTSNPN, CDR2 SVGIG (reference sequence). The CDR3 length is 13 residues. Losses at the gene ends were 8 bases for V and 1 base for J; bases not matched to a gene: 7. Some clones are missing from TCRdb's copy, which holds only in-frame ones; the method was immunoSEQ multiplex PCR. The sample yields about 380,000 clones, 88% seen once.

This receptor was identified in a woman aged 18 to 35 who had recovered from COVID-19. The specimen was PBMCs or T cells enriched from blood (not recorded which). J is TRBJ2-5 and V is TRBV30; 7 nucleotides agree with TRBD1. CDR3 in amino acids: CAGGQVAQETQYF. CDR3 sequence (DNA): TGTGCCGGAGGACAGGTAGCCCAAGAGACCCAGTACTTC. The full variable domain, its missing parts supplied by reference TRBV30 and TRBJ2-5, is SQTIHQWPATLVQPVGSPLSLECTVEGTSNPNLYWYRQAAGRGLQLLFYSVGIGQISSEVPQNLSASRPQDRQFILSSKKLLLSDSGFYLCAGGQVAQETQYFGPGTRLLVL.